The 9 T cell receptor beta chains in this list originate from one sample, sequenced in a study of T cell responses to AZD1222 COVID-19 vaccine. Generated by immunoSEQ multiplex PCR, the TCRdb table keeps only in-frame clones and is missing some. The sample lists 130,000 to 150,000 clones, around 87% occurring once. The sequencing used peripheral blood, collected on day 0 of AZD1222 vaccination. Receptor source: an adult in good health.

The chain is built from TRBV6-5 and TRBJ2-7; no firm D call. This CDR3 is built from 14 residues. Germline lookup yields CDR1 MNHEY and CDR2 SVGAGI. Deletions cut 0 bases from V and 11 bases from J, with 17 bases between. Written as DNA, the CDR3 is TGTGCCAGCAGTTACTCGCGGCGGACGGAGTTGAAGTACTTC. The encoded protein is CASSYSRRTELKYF.

CDR3 in amino acids: CASSIGQINYGYTF. The DNA of the CDR3 is TGTGCCAGTAGTATCGGACAGATTAACTATGGCTACACCTTC. The chain is built from TRBV19 and TRBJ1-2, with D possibly being TRBD1 (6 bases). The germline gives CDR1 LNHDA, CDR2 SQIVND (reference sequence). The CDR3 consists of 14 residues. Between the trimmed V and J ends, which lost 3 bases and 1 base, there was a span of 9 bases.

V and J are TRBV5-4 and TRBJ2-7; TRBD2 aligns across 7 bases. After removal of 0 bases from V and 3 bases from J, the junction contained 6 bases not matched to a gene. The germline V gene has CDR1 SGHNT and CDR2 YYREEE (reference sequence). The CDR3 is 15 amino acids. CDR3 nucleotide sequence: TGTGCCAGCAGCTTGGACCCAGCGGGAATCTACGAGCAGTACTTC. Its protein is CASSLDPAGIYEQYF.

The chain combines TRBV19 with TRBJ2-1; TRBD2 matches at 11 bases. The length of the CDR3 is 18 residues. With 3 bases clipped from V and 3 bases from J, the junction kept 10 bases outside the gene matches. Germline CDR1 is LNHDA and CDR2 is SQIVND (reference sequence). The CDR3 nucleotides read TGTGCCAGTAGTATTAGAACTAGCGGGAGTGTTGGCTACAATGAGCAGTTCTTC. This translates into CASSIRTSGSVGYNEQFF.

V is TRBV19 and J is TRBJ1-4; 7 bases line up with TRBD1. This CDR3 region has 13 residues. The trim removed 1 base at V and 8 bases at J, leaving 1 base unmatched. The germline CDR1 and CDR2 sequences are LNHDA and SQIVND (reference sequence). The CDR3 coding sequence is TGTGCCAGTAGTATAGGGGGACAGGAAAAACTGTTTTTT. Its translation: CASSIGGQEKLFF.

The chain joins TRBV7-9 to TRBJ1-1; D not certain. The germline V and J ends were trimmed by 3 bases and 0 bases, with 5 bases remaining between them. Germline V gene data show CDR1 as SEHNR and CDR2 as FQNEAQ (reference sequence). The length of the CDR3 is 13 residues. CDR3 sequence: CASSFQVNTEAFF. The CDR3 bases are TGTGCCAGCAGCTTTCAGGTGAACACTGAAGCTTTCTTT.

The chain employs TRBV28 and TRBJ2-5; the match to TRBD1 covers 8 bases. Germline trimming cut 3 bases from V and 2 bases from J; bases unmatched to any gene: 5. Germline V gives CDR1 MDHEN, CDR2 SYDVKM. CDR3 length: 15 amino acids. Written as DNA, the CDR3 is TGTGCCAGCAGTTTTCGGGGACAGGCACAAGAGACCCAGTACTTC. This codes for CASSFRGQAQETQYF.

The DNA for the CDR3 is TGTGCCAGCAGCGGGATCCGAGCAGGGGGCTACACCTTC. Translation: CASSGIRAGGYTF. V gene TRBV3-1 (or the pseudogene TRBV3-2) combines with J gene TRBJ1-2; possible D gene TRBD1, 5 bases. Germline CDR1 LGHDT, CDR2 YNNKEL (reference sequence). V shed 5 bases and J shed 8 bases, with 15 bases lying between them. This CDR3 has 13 amino acids.

The chain recombines TRBV3-1 (or the pseudogene TRBV3-2) with TRBJ2-5; TRBD2 agrees at 7 bases. Germline V CDR1 and CDR2: LGHDT, YNNKEL (reference sequence). The V gene end was trimmed by 2 bases and the J gene end by 5 bases; junction bases not matched to a gene: 2. The CDR3 has 13 residues. The CDR3 sequence: CASSQMGGETQYF. The CDR3 DNA sequence: TGTGCCAGCAGCCAAATGGGGGGGGAGACCCAGTACTTC.